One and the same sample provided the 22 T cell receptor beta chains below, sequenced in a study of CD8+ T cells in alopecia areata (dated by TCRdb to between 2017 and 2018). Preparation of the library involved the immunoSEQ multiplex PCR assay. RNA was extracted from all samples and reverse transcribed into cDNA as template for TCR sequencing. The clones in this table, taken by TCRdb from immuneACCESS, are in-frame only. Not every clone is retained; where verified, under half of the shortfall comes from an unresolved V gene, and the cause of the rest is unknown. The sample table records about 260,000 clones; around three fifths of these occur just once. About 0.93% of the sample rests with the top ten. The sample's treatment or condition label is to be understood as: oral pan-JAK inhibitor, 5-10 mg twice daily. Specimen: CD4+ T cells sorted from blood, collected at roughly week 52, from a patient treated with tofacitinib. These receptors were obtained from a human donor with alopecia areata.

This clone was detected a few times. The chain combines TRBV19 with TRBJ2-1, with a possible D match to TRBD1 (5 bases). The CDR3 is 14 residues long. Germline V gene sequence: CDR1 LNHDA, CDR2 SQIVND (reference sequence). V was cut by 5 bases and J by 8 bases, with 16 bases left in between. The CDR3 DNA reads TGTGCCAGTAGTCCGAGGACATCCTCGGATGAGCAGTTCTTC. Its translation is CASSPRTSSDEQFF.

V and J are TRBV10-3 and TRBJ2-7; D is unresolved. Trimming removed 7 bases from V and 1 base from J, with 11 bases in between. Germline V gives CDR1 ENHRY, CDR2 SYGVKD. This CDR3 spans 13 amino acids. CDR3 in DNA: TGTGCCATCAAGCCGTGGGGATCCTACGAGCAGTACTTC. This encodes CAIKPWGSYEQYF.

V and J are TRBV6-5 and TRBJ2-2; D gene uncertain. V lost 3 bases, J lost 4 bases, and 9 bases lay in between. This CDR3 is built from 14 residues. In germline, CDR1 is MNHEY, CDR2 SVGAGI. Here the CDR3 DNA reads TGTGCCAGCAGTTATGAGAGGCGCACCGGGGAGCTGTTTTTT. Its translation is CASSYERRTGELFF.

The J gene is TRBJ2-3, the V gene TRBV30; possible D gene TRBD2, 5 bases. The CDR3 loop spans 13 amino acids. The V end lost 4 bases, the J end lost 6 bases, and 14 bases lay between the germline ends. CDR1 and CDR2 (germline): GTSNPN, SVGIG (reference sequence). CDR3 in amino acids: CAWTGPSSDTQYF. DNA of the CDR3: TGTGCCTGGACCGGGCCGTCTAGCGATACGCAGTATTTT.

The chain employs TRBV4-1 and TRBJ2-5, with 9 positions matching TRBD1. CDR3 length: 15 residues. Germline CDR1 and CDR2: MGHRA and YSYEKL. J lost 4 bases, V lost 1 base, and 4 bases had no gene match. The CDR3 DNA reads TGCGCCAGCAGCCAAGTACAGGGGGCTGGAGAGACCCAGTACTTC. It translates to CASSQVQGAGETQYF.

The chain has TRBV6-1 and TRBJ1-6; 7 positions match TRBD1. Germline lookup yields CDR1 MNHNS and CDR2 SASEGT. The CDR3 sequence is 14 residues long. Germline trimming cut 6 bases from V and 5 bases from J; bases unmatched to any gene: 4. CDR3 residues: CASRRTGDNSPLHF. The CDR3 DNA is TGTGCCAGCAGGAGAACAGGGGATAATTCACCCCTCCACTTT.

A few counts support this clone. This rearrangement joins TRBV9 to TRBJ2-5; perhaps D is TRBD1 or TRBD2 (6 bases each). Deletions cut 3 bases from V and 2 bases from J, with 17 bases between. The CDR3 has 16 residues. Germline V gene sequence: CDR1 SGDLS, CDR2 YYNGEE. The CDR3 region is CASSAQGRIWQETQYF. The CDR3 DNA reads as TGTGCCAGCAGCGCCCAGGGGAGGATTTGGCAAGAGACCCAGTACTTC.

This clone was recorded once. The chain's CDR3 is CASGGTGRNQPQHF. CDR3 in DNA: TGTGCCAGCGGGGGAACAGGGCGGAATCAGCCCCAGCATTTT. This sequence joins TRBV2 and TRBJ1-5, with a possible D match to TRBD1 (6 bases). Germline CDR1 and CDR2: SNHLY and FYNNEI. Trimming stripped 8 bases from V and 4 bases from J, with 15 bases between. This CDR3 region has 14 residues.

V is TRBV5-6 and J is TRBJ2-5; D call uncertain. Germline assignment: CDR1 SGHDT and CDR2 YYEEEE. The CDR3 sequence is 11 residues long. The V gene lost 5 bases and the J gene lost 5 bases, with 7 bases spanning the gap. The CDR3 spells CASSSRETQYF. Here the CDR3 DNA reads TGTGCCAGCAGTTCAAGGGAGACCCAGTACTTC.

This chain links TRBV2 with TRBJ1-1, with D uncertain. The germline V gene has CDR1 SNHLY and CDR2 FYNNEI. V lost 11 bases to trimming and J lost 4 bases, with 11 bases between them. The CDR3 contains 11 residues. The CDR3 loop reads CAVRPATEAFF. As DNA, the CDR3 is TGTGCCGTGCGGCCCGCCACTGAAGCTTTCTTT.

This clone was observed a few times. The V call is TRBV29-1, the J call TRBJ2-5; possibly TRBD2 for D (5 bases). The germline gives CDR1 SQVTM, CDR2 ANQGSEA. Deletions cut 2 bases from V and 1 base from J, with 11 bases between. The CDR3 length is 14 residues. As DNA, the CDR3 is TGCAGCGTTGAACAGGTTCGGGGCCAAGAGACCCAGTACTTC. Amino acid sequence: CSVEQVRGQETQYF.

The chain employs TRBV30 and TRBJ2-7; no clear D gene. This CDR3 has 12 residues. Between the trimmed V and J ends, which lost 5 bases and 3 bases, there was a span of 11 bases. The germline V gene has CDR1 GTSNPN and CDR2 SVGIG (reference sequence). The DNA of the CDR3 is TGTGCCTGGGGCCCAAGGGTCTACGAGCAGTACTTC. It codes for CAWGPRVYEQYF.

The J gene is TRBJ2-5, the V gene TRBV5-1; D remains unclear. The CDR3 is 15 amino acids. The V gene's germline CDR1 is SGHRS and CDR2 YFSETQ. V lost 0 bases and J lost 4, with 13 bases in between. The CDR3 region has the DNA TGCGCCAGCAGCTTGGACGGCTCTCCGAGAGAGACCCAGTACTTC. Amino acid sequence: CASSLDGSPRETQYF.

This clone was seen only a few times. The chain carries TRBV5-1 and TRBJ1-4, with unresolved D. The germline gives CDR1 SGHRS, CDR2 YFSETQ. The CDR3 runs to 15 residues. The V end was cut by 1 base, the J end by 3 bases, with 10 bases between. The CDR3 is CASSLRPAANEKLFF. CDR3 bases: TGCGCCAGCAGCTTGAGGCCCGCCGCTAATGAAAAACTGTTTTTT.

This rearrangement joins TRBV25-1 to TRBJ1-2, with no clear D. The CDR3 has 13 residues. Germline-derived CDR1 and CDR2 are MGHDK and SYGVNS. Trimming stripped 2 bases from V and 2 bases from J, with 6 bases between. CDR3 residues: CASSEDLNYGYTF. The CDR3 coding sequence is TGTGCCAGCAGTGAAGATTTGAACTATGGCTACACCTTC.

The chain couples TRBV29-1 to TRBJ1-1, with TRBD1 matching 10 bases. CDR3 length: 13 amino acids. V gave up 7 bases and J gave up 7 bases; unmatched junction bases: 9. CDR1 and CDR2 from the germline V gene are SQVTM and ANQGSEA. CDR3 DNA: TGCAGCGGGAGACAGGGGGCGCAGGGTGAAGCTTTCTTT. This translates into CSGRQGAQGEAFF.

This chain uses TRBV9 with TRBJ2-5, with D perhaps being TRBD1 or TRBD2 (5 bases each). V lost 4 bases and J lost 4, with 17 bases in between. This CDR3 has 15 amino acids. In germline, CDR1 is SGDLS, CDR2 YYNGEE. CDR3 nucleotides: TGTGCCAGCAGCCCTGAGGGACGTATCACAGAGACCCAGTACTTC. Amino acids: CASSPEGRITETQYF.

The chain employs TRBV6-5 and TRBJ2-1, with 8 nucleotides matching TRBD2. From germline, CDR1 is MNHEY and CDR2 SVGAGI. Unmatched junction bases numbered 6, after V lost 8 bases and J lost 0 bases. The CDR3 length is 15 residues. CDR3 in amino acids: CASRIGLASYNEQFF. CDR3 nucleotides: TGTGCCAGCCGAATCGGACTAGCCTCCTACAATGAGCAGTTCTTC.

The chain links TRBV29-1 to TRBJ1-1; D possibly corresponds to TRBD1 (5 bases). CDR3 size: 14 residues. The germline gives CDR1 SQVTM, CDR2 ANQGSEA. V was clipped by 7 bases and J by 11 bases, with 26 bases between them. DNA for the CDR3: TGCAGCGGGTTAGGAGGGACCTCGAGAGAAGTGGCTTTCTTT. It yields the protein CSGLGGTSREVAFF.

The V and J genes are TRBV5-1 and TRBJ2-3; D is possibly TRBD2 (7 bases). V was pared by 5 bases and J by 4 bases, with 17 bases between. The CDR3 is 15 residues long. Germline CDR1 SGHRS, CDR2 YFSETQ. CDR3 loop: CASRKDVGGPDTQYF. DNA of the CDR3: TGCGCCAGCAGGAAGGACGTCGGGGGGCCAGATACGCAGTATTTT.

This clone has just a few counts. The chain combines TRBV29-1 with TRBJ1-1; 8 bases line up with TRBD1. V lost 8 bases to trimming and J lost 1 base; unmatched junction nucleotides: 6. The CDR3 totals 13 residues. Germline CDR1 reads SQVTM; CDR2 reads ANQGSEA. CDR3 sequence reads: CSSMDRENTEAFF. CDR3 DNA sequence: TGCAGCTCTATGGACAGGGAGAACACTGAAGCTTTCTTT.

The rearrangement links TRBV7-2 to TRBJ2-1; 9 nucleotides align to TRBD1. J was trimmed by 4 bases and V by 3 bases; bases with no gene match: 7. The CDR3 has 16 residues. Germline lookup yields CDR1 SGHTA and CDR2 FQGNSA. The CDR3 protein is CASSFTGTGKYNEQFF. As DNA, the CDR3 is TGTGCCAGCAGCTTTACCGGGACAGGGAAGTACAATGAGCAGTTCTTC.